Listed here is a single T cell receptor beta chain. This sample is part of a study of blood T cell repertoires in COVID-19. Measured with immunoSEQ multiplex PCR; TCRdb has only the in-frame clones, and not every one. The sample consists of 200,000 to 250,000 clones, approximately 79% of them appearing once. CDR3 size: 16 residues. Germline CDR1 and CDR2: GTSNPN and SVGIG (reference sequence). The V and J ends lost 1 base and 7 bases, in that order; junction bases with no gene match: 9. The sequenced material came from peripheral blood. The source of this sequence is a woman aged 40 to 50 with active or convalescent COVID-19. The chain links TRBV30 to TRBJ1-6; 8 positions match TRBD1. The chain's CDR3 is CAWSATTRGRNSPLHF. In DNA, the CDR3 is TGTGCCTGGAGTGCTACGACCAGGGGGCGGAATTCACCCCTCCACTTT.